This T cell receptor (beta chain) was recovered during a study of OX40 agonist ivuxolimab in advanced cancers. This clone was counted only a few times. The method was immunoSEQ multiplex PCR; TCRdb's version includes in-frame clones alone and lacks a portion of them. The sample carries nearly 80,000 clones, roughly 81% recorded once. Germline loops: CDR1 SGHNT, CDR2 YYREEE (reference sequence). This CDR3 has 14 residues. Trimming took off 1 base at V and 1 base at J, with 8 bases between the two ends. This chain connects TRBV5-4 to TRBJ2-5; D unresolved. This receptor was taken from an adult with an advanced solid tumor such as melanoma, head and neck, liver or kidney cancer. The input for sequencing was CD4+ or CD8+ T cells sorted from blood, taken in a trial of the OX40 agonist ivuxolimab. CDR3 nucleotide sequence: TGTGCCAGCAGCTTGAAGCGACCCCAAGAGACCCAGTACTTC. Protein sequence: CASSLKRPQETQYF.